These 12 T cell receptor beta chains came from one sample sequenced in a study of blood T cell repertoires in COVID-19. The data were produced by immunoSEQ multiplex PCR, yet TCRdb's version contains in-frame clones alone and is incomplete. The sample lists about 54,000 clones; over 65% were seen once. Material for sequencing was peripheral blood. All receptors come from a man aged 40-50 years with active COVID-19.

The chain has TRBV4-1 and TRBJ2-3; unclear D gene. V was shortened by 1 base and J by 3 bases, with 8 bases between the two germline ends. The CDR3 is 14 residues long. Germline CDR1 and CDR2: MGHRA and YSYEKL. CDR3 DNA sequence: TGCGCCAGCAGCCAAGGGCAGAGGACAGATACGCAGTATTTT. Its translation: CASSQGQRTDTQYF.

This clone was seen a single time. V gene TRBV7-3 combines with J gene TRBJ2-3; TRBD1 aligns across 8 bases. Germline trimming cut 5 bases from V and 13 bases from J; bases unmatched to any gene: 14. CDR3 size: 14 residues. Germline CDR1 SGHTA, CDR2 FQGTGA. This CDR3 is CASSVRAGGADEYF. The DNA for the CDR3 is TGTGCCAGCAGCGTAAGGGCAGGGGGCGCCGACGAGTATTTT. Drawing the rest from reference TRBV7-3 and TRBJ2-3, the complete variable domain is GAGVSQTPSNKVTEKGKYVELRCDPISGHTALYWYRQSLGQGPEFLIYFQGTGAADDSGLPNDRFFAVRPEGSVSTLKIQRTERGDSAVYLCASSVRAGGADEYFGPGTRLTVL.

This chain joins TRBV15 and TRBJ2-7; 8 bases line up with TRBD1. The trim removed 0 bases at V and 5 bases at J, leaving 6 bases unmatched. Germline CDR1 and CDR2: LNHNV and YYDKDF (reference sequence). The CDR3 extends over 15 amino acids. The CDR3 is CATSRDSGQGNEQYF. The CDR3 DNA follows: TGTGCCACCAGCAGAGACAGCGGACAGGGTAACGAGCAGTACTTC.

The chain carries TRBV3-1 (or the pseudogene TRBV3-2) and TRBJ2-1, with 8 bases aligning to TRBD2. After removal of 0 bases from V and 2 bases from J, the junction contained 0 bases not matched to a gene. CDR3 size: 15 residues. CDR1 is LGHDT, CDR2 YNNKEL, per germline (reference sequence). The CDR3 sequence: CASSQEAGAYNEQFF. CDR3 in DNA: TGTGCCAGCAGCCAAGAAGCGGGGGCCTACAATGAGCAGTTCTTC.

This clone has only one observation. This sequence joins TRBV5-4 and TRBJ1-4; 8 nucleotides match TRBD1. Germline V CDR1 and CDR2: SGHNT, YYREEE (reference sequence). The CDR3 length is 15 residues. V was clipped by 4 bases and J by 7 bases; unmatched bases: 9. In nucleotides, the CDR3 is TGTGCCAGCAGCCTCTCTGACAGGGGTACTGAAAAACTGTTTTTT. Translating gives CASSLSDRGTEKLFF.

The rearrangement links TRBV27 to TRBJ1-2; the D gene is possibly TRBD1 (6 bases). Per the germline V gene, CDR1 is MNHEY and CDR2 is SMNVEV (reference sequence). The CDR3 loop spans 14 amino acids. V was cut by 4 bases and J by 4 bases, with 13 bases left in between. The chain's CDR3 is CASSSRPGVYGYTF. The CDR3 DNA sequence: TGTGCCAGCAGTTCCCGGCCAGGGGTCTATGGCTACACCTTC.

The sample holds one count of this clone. V and J are TRBV27 and TRBJ1-1; tentatively, D is TRBD1 (6 bases). This CDR3 is built from 15 residues. Trimming cost V 4 bases and J 0 bases, with 12 bases left between them. Germline-derived CDR1 and CDR2 are MNHEY and SMNVEV (reference sequence). Here the CDR3 reads CASSSSWDMNTEAFF. As DNA, the CDR3 is TGTGCCAGCAGTTCATCATGGGACATGAACACTGAAGCTTTCTTT.

The gene calls are TRBV7-8 and TRBJ2-1, with 15 bases matching TRBD2. Germline CDR1 SGHVS, CDR2 FQNEAQ. The CDR3 is 20 amino acids. V shed 4 bases, J shed 2 bases, and the junction held 12 bases outside the gene matches. CDR3: CASSSESGTSGRFTYNEQFF. The CDR3 DNA reads as TGTGCCAGCAGCTCGGAATCCGGGACTAGCGGGAGGTTTACCTACAATGAGCAGTTCTTC.

The J gene is TRBJ2-1, the V gene TRBV30; maybe TRBD2 (6 bases). Germline lookup yields CDR1 GTSNPN and CDR2 SVGIG (reference sequence). V gave up 5 bases and J gave up 4 bases, with 9 bases separating them. The CDR3 has 12 residues. The CDR3 DNA follows: TGTGCCTGGGGTGGGACTTACAATGAGCAGTTCTTC. As protein: CAWGGTYNEQFF.

The CDR3 DNA reads as TGCGCCAGCAGCCAGAACTCGAGACAAACCTATGGCTACACCTTC. Its translation is CASSQNSRQTYGYTF. The genes are TRBV4-1 and TRBJ1-2; D gene ambiguous. The CDR3 runs to 15 residues. The ends were cut back, 3 bases at V and 4 bases at J, with 15 bases in the middle. Germline V gives CDR1 MGHRA, CDR2 YSYEKL.

The table lists this clone with many counts. The chain links TRBV13 to TRBJ1-4, with 7 bases fitting TRBD1. There are 15 residues in the CDR3. V lost 4 bases, J lost 8 bases, and 10 bases stayed unmatched. CDR1 is PRHDT, CDR2 FYEKMQ, per germline (reference sequence). The CDR3 here is CASSYSHRGEEKLFF. The CDR3 region has the DNA TGTGCCAGCAGCTACAGCCACAGGGGCGAAGAAAAACTGTTTTTT.

This chain uses TRBV3-1 (or the pseudogene TRBV3-2) with TRBJ2-1, with TRBD2 as a possible D gene (5 bases). This CDR3 is built from 11 residues. The V end lost 1 base, the J end lost 15 bases, and 10 bases lay between the germline ends. Germline CDR1 reads LGHDT; CDR2 reads YNNKEL (reference sequence). The CDR3 DNA follows: TGTGCCAGCAGCCAAGCTGAGGGTCTGTTCTTC. This translates into CASSQAEGLFF.